This T cell receptor beta chain was identified in a study of blood T cell repertoires in COVID-19. Background on the study: Spain, Italy and the United States supplied samples that represented acute and convalescent COVID-19.

TCRdb's copy holds only in-frame clones and misses some; the assay was immunoSEQ multiplex PCR. The profile shows about 270,000 clones, about nine tenths of them singletons. CDR1 is SGHTA, CDR2 FQGNSA, per germline. CDR3 length: 14 residues. The ends were cut back, 5 bases at V and 1 base at J, with 9 bases in the middle. J is TRBJ1-5 and V is TRBV7-2; the D gene is possibly TRBD1 (6 bases). The receptor's source is a man between 18 and 29 years old who had recovered from COVID-19. The specimen sequenced was PBMCs or T cells enriched from blood (not recorded which). CDR3 sequence (DNA): TGTGCCAGCAGCCAGGGACACAGCAATCAGCCCCAGCATTTT. Translating it yields CASSQGHSNQPQHF.